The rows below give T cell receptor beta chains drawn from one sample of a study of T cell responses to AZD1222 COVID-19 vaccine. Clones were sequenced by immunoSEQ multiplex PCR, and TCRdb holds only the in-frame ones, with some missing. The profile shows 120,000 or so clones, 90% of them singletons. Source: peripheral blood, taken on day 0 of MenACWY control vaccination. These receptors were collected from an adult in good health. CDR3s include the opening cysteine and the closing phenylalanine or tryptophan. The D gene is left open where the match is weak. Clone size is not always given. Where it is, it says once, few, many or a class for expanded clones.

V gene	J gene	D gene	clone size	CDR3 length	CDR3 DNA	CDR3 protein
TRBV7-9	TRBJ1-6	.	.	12	TGTGCCAGCAGCTTAGACAGTTCACCCCTCCACTTT	CASSLDSSPLHF
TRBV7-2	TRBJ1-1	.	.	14	TGTGCCAGCAGCTCATTCGCCAGGGATACTGAAGCTTTCTTT	CASSSFARDTEAFF
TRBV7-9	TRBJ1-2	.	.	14	TGTGCCAGCAGCCAACTTGGGGGGGTGGATGGCTACACCTTC	CASSQLGGVDGYTF
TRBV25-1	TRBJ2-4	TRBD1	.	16	TGTGCCAGCAGTGAATTTAGGACAGGGGGTAAAAACATTCAGTACTTC	CASSEFRTGGKNIQYF
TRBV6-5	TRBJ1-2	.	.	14	TGTGCCAGCAGTTACTCTGAGGGGAACTATGGCTACACCTTC	CASSYSEGNYGYTF
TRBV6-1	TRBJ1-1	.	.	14	TGTGCCAGCAGTGAATTAGCGGAAACCAACCGAGCTTTCTTT	CASSELAETNRAFF
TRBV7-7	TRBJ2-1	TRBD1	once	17	TGTGCCAGCAGCTTACCCTGGACAGGGAGAGGATACAATGAGCAGTTCTTC	CASSLPWTGRGYNEQFF
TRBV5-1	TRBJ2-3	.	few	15	TGCGCCAGCAGCTTGGGAACTAGTTCGGCAGATACGCAGTATTTT	CASSLGTSSADTQYF
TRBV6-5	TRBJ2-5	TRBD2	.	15	TGTGCCAGCAGTTACGCCGGGGGGGGTGGAGAGACCCAGTACTTC	CASSYAGGGGETQYF
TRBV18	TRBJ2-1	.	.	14	TGTGCCAGCACGCCCGCGGGACCCTTCAATGAGCAGTTCTTC	CASTPAGPFNEQFF
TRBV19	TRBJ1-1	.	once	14	TGTGCCAGTAGTATTTCGGGGGAGGCCACTGAAGCTTTCTTT	CASSISGEATEAFF
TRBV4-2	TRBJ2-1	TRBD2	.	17	TGTGCCAGCAGCCAAGATCTGGAGCGGGGAGCCTACAATGAGCAGTTCTTC	CASSQDLERGAYNEQFF
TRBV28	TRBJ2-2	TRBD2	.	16	TGTGCCAGCAGTAGACTCGCCGGGACTAGCGACGGGGAGCTGTTTTTT	CASSRLAGTSDGELFF
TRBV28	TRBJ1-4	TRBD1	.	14	TGTGCCAGCAGTTCGGACAGGGAGGGTGAAAAACTGTTTTTT	CASSSDREGEKLFF
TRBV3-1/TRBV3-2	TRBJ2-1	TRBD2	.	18	TGTGCCAGCAGCCCTTCTGGACTAGCGGGGGACTCCTACAATGAGCAGTTCTTC	CASSPSGLAGDSYNEQFF
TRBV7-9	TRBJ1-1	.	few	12	TGTGCCAGCAGCTCACAGAACACTGAAGCTTTCTTT	CASSSQNTEAFF
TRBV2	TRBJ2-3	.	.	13	TGTGCCAGCAGTGGCCAGACCACAGATACGCAGTATTTT	CASSGQTTDTQYF
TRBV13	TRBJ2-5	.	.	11	TGTGCCAGCAGCTTAGCGGAGACCCAGTACTTC	CASSLAETQYF
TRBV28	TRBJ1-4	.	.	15	TGTGCCAGCAGGGCAGGTCCGGCAACTAATGAAAAACTGTTTTTT	CASRAGPATNEKLFF
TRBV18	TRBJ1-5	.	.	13	TGTGCCAGCTCACTCGAGCAAAATCAGCCCCAGCATTTT	CASSLEQNQPQHF
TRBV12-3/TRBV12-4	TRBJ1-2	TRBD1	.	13	TGTGCCAGCAGTTCAGGACAGGCTTATGGCTACACCTTC	CASSSGQAYGYTF
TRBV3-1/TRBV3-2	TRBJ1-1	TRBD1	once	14	TGTGCCAGCAGCGTAACAGGGGGGGTCACTGAAGCTTTCTTT	CASSVTGGVTEAFF
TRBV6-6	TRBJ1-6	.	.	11	TGTGCCAGCAGACTTGACAGGTGCGACTCTTTT	CASRLDRCDSF
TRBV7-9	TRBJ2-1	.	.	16	TGTGCCAGCAGCTTAGAAGCAGGGCTCTCCTACAATGAGCAGTTCTTC	CASSLEAGLSYNEQFF
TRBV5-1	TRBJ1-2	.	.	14	TGCGCCAGCAGCTTGGAACAGAGTAACTATGGCTACACCTTC	CASSLEQSNYGYTF
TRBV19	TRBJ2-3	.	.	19	TGTGCCAGTAGTATTTATCATTCTATCCTAGCGACTAGCACAGATACGCAGTATTTT	CASSIYHSILATSTDTQYF
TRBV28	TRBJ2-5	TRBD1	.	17	TGTGCCAGCAGTTTTCTGGGCCAGGGGGCATGGTATGAGACCCAGTACTTC	CASSFLGQGAWYETQYF
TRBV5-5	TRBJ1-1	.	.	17	TGTGCCAGCAGCCAACAATACCGGACAACACAGAACACTGAAGCTTTCTTT	CASSQQYRTTQNTEAFF
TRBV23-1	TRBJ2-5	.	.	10	TGCGCCAGCAGCCCTTGGACCCAGTACTTC	CASSPWTQYF
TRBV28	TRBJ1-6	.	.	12	TGTGCCAGCAGTTCTGGGGGAGTACTCCTCCACTTT	CASSSGGVLLHF
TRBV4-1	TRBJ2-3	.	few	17	TGCGCCAGCAGCCAAGTAGATATGGGTTTTAGCACAGATACGCAGTATTTT	CASSQVDMGFSTDTQYF
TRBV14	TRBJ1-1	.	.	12	TGTGCCAGCAGTTTGGGGAACACTGAAGCTTTCTTT	CASSLGNTEAFF
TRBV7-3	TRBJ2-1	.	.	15	TGTGCCAGCAGCTTCCAGGGGTTGATGGGGAATGAGCAGTTCTTC	CASSFQGLMGNEQFF
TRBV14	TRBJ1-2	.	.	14	TGTGCCAGCAGCCAAGACTCATCCCTCTATGGCTACACCTTC	CASSQDSSLYGYTF
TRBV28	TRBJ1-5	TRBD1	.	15	TGTGCCAGCAGTCCGACAGGGGCCTTCAATCAGCCCCAGCATTTT	CASSPTGAFNQPQHF
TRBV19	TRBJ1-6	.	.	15	TGTGCCAGTAGTATGCGGACAGCTCATAATTCACCCCTCCACTTT	CASSMRTAHNSPLHF
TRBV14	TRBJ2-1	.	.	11	TGTGCCAGCAGCCAAGTTTATGAGCAGTTCTTC	CASSQVYEQFF
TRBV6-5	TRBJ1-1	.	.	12	TGTGCCACCCAGGCCCGGAACGCTGAAGCTTTCTTT	CATQARNAEAFF
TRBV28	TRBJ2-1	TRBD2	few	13	TGTGCCACACTCATCAGCGGGATTTCTGAGCAGTTCTTC	CATLISGISEQFF
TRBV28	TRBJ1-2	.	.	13	TGTGCCAGCAGTTTAAACAGAAACTATGGCTACACCTTC	CASSLNRNYGYTF
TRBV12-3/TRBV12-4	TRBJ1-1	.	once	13	TGTGCCAGCAGTCCAGGACAGAACACTGAAGCTTTCTTT	CASSPGQNTEAFF
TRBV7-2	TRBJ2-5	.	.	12	TGTGCCAGCAGCCTCGTATTGGAGACCCAGTACTTC	CASSLVLETQYF
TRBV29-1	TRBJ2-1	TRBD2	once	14	TGCAGCGCGAAACTAGCGAGCTCCTACAATGAGCAGTTCTTC	CSAKLASSYNEQFF
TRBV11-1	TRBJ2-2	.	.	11	TGTGCCAGCAGCCGAACCGGGGAGCTGTTTTTT	CASSRTGELFF
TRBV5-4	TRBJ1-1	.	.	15	TGTGCCAGCAGCTTGGAGGGGGGTTATGGCACTGAAGCTTTCTTT	CASSLEGGYGTEAFF
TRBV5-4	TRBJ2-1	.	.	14	TGTGCCAGCAGCGGAACCTCAGAGTACAATGAGCAGTTCTTC	CASSGTSEYNEQFF
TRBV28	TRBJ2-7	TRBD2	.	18	TGTGCCAGCAGCTTGCAGGGACTAGCGGGACCCTCCCCCTACGAGCAGTACTTC	CASSLQGLAGPSPYEQYF
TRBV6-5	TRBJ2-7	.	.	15	TGTGCCAGCAGCCCAATCCCGGGGTCGCTGGACGAGCAGTACTTC	CASSPIPGSLDEQYF
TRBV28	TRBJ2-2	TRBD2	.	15	TGTGCCAGCAGACGCGGGGGGTTGAACACCGGGGAGCTGTTTTTT	CASRRGGLNTGELFF
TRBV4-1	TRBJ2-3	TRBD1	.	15	TGCGCCAGCAGCCAATACCCAGGGGGTGCAGATACGCAGTATTTT	CASSQYPGGADTQYF
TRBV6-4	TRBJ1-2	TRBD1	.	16	TGTGCCAGCAGTGAGGGAGGGACAGGGACGGCGTATGGCTACACCTTC	CASSEGGTGTAYGYTF
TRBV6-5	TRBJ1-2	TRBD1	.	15	TGTGCCAGCAGTACCCGGGACAGGATTAACTATGGCTACACCTTC	CASSTRDRINYGYTF
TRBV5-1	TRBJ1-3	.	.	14	TGCGCCAGCAGCTGGGACACCTCTGGAAACACCATATATTTT	CASSWDTSGNTIYF
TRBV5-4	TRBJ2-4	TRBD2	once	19	TGTGCCAGCAGCCTGGGACTAGCGGGAGGGCCCCGAGGCAAAAACATTCAGTACTTC	CASSLGLAGGPRGKNIQYF
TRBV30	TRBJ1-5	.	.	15	TGTGCCTGGACCCTATCCGGGGGTGGCAATCAGCCCCAGCATTTT	CAWTLSGGGNQPQHF
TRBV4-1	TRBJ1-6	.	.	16	TGCGCCAGCAGCCAAGATTGGACGGTGCCTAATTCACCCCTCCACTTT	CASSQDWTVPNSPLHF
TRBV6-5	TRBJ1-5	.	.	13	TGTGCCAGCAGTTACTCGATGGCCGAACTTCAGCATTTT	CASSYSMAELQHF